A single sample gave rise to the 27 T cell receptor beta chains below, sequenced in a study of human T cells and chemical hapten exposure. Time point: pre-sensitization, week 0. Regarding treatment: therapeutic diphenylcyclopropenone sensitization with weekly scalp DPC. TCRdb used MiXCR to reprocess the RACE reads, holding one entry per CDR3 protein. The data hold a few hundred thousand distinct CDR3 sequences, with around 5.5% observed a single time. The sequenced sample was whole blood, obtained in connection with sensitization to the hapten diphenylcyclopropenone (DPC). The receptors were sampled from a woman under 30 with alopecia areata. Some clones in this sample may be carry-over from other donors' samples.

At least ten counts were recorded for this clonotype. The J gene is TRBJ2-6, the V gene TRBV6-1; D could derive from TRBD1 or TRBD2 (5 bases each). The germline CDR1 and CDR2 sequences are MNHNS and SASEGT. The CDR3 is made up of 19 amino acids. Trimming shortened V by 6 bases and J by 1 base, and 22 bases separated the two germline ends. CDR3 nucleotide sequence: TGTGCCAGCAGCGTCAGGGACGCGAGGTTTACGTCTGGGGCCAACGTCCTGACTTTC. The encoded protein is CASSVRDARFTSGANVLTF.

This clonotype was seen many times. The rearrangement uses TRBV4-2 and TRBJ1-5; no definite D call. Germline assignment: CDR1 LGHNA and CDR2 YNFKEQ. Trimming pared 0 bases from V and 6 bases from J, leaving 3 bases between. The CDR3 consists of 12 residues. The CDR3 is CASSQEGQPQHF. Written as DNA, the CDR3 is TGTGCCAGCAGCCAAGAAGGTCAGCCCCAGCATTTT.

The chain combines TRBV4-1 with TRBJ2-6; possibly TRBD1 for D (5 bases). The germline V gene encodes CDR1 MGHRA and CDR2 YSYEKL. The CDR3 runs to 17 residues. With 4 bases removed from V and 2 bases from J, the gap between germline ends came to 15 bases. CDR3 amino acids: CASSLETDSAGANVLTF. The CDR3 DNA sequence: TGCGCCAGCAGCCTAGAGACAGACTCGGCTGGGGCCAACGTCCTGACTTTC.

At least ten counts were recorded for this clonotype. The CDR3 spells CASSQRTGAVGYGYTF. CDR3 coding DNA: TGCGCCAGCAGCCAGAGAACAGGGGCGGTTGGCTATGGCTACACCTTC. The chain combines TRBV4-3 with TRBJ1-2; 7 bases fit TRBD1. CDR3 length: 16 amino acids. Germline assignment: CDR1 LGHNA and CDR2 YSLEER. After removal of 3 bases from V and 4 bases from J, the junction contained 11 bases not matched to a gene.

This clonotype showed up just a few times. The chain has TRBV4-2 and TRBJ1-4; D perhaps matches TRBD1 (6 bases). Trimming removed 1 base at V and 7 bases at J, with 7 bases between. The CDR3 totals 13 residues. Germline CDR1 is LGHNA and CDR2 is YNFKEQ. CDR3 sequence: CASSQAGAEKLFF. The CDR3 DNA sequence: TGTGCCAGCAGCCAAGCGGGGGCTGAAAAACTGTTTTTT.

In this sample, this clonotype turned up many times. The chain carries TRBV12-3 or TRBV12-4 and TRBJ1-2, with D perhaps TRBD1 (5 bases). The V end lost 1 base, the J end lost 5 bases, and 17 bases lay between the germline ends. The CDR3 runs 16 residues. This CDR3 reads CASSLVRASFQYGYTF. The DNA of the CDR3 is TGTGCCAGCAGTTTAGTCAGGGCGTCATTTCAATATGGCTACACCTTC.

This clonotype was recorded many times. V usage is TRBV7-2 and J usage is TRBJ2-3; TRBD1 matches at 7 bases. The CDR3 runs 14 residues. Germline CDR1 and CDR2: SGHTA and FQGNSA. J gave up 4 bases and V 2 bases, and 3 bases lay outside the gene matches. The CDR3 nucleotides are TGTGCCAGCAGCTTATCCCAGGGGGCAGATACGCAGTATTTT. Translating it yields CASSLSQGADTQYF.

This clonotype was seen repeatedly, ten times or more. The rearrangement links TRBV4-2 to TRBJ1-2, with 9 bases that match TRBD1. Germline CDR1 reads LGHNA; CDR2 reads YNFKEQ. Germline trimming cut 4 bases from V and 2 bases from J; bases unmatched to any gene: 5. This CDR3 region has 15 residues. The CDR3 spells CASSPTGTGNYGYTF. Written as DNA, the CDR3 is TGTGCCAGCAGCCCCACCGGGACAGGGAACTATGGCTACACCTTC.

The chain links TRBV5-6 to TRBJ1-6; 10 bases match TRBD1. This CDR3 region has 15 residues. Germline CDR1 SGHDT, CDR2 YYEEEE. V lost 0 bases to trimming and J lost 15 bases; unmatched junction nucleotides: 9. For the CDR3, the DNA is TGTGCCAGCAGCTTGGTGGGACAGGGGCTCCGTAACCTCCACTTT. Residues: CASSLVGQGLRNLHF.

This clonotype was counted a few times. This chain links TRBV3-1 with TRBJ2-3; D gene uncertain. Germline assignment: CDR1 LGHDT and CDR2 YNNKEL (reference sequence). CDR3 size: 14 residues. V was clipped by 5 bases and J by 4 bases, with 13 bases between them. CDR3 nucleotide sequence: TGTGCCAGCAGCACTCCCGGGCTGTCAGATACGCAGTATTTT. Protein sequence: CASSTPGLSDTQYF.

Many counts were recorded for this clonotype. The chain carries TRBV13 and TRBJ1-1; D uncertain. Germline assignment: CDR1 PRHDT and CDR2 FYEKMQ (reference sequence). The CDR3 totals 12 residues. Deletions cut 2 bases from V and 6 bases from J, with 7 bases between. The CDR3 here is CASSLREAEAFF. In nucleotides, the CDR3 is TGTGCCAGCAGCTTAAGAGAGGCTGAAGCTTTCTTT.

Here the CDR3 reads CASSLEGGRAKNIQYF. CDR3 DNA sequence: TGTGCCAGCAGCTTAGAAGGGGGACGGGCCAAAAACATTCAGTACTTC. The chain couples TRBV7-9 to TRBJ2-4, with D perhaps matching TRBD1 (6 bases). V lost 1 base and J 1 base, leaving 11 bases between the germline ends. The CDR3 sequence is 16 residues long. Germline V CDR1 and CDR2: SEHNR, FQNEAQ (reference sequence). Variable domain in full (rest from reference TRBV7-9 and TRBJ2-4): DTGVSQNPRHKITKRGQNVTFRCDPISEHNRLYWYRQTLGQGPEFLTYFQNEAQLEKSRLLSDRFSAERPKGSFSTLEIQRTEQGDSAMYLCASSLEGGRAKNIQYFGAGTRLSVL.

This clonotype was picked up a small number of times. The chain is built from TRBV20-1 and TRBJ1-6, with D tentatively TRBD1 (6 bases). CDR3 length: 19 residues. Trimming left V 0 bases short and J 6 bases short, with 24 bases between. The V gene's germline CDR1 is DFQATT and CDR2 SNEGSKA (reference sequence). CDR3 sequence (DNA): TGCAGTGCTAGAGAGTCTCCTCCTACAGGGCCTAGGCGTAATTCACCCCTCCACTTT. Its protein product is CSARESPPTGPRRNSPLHF.

This clonotype was counted ten times or more. The genes are TRBV6-1 and TRBJ2-1, with D tentatively TRBD1 (6 bases). Trimming shortened V by 4 bases and J by 9 bases, and 13 bases separated the two germline ends. This CDR3 comprises 13 residues. Looked up from germline, CDR1 is MNHNS and CDR2 is SASEGT. CDR3 region: CASSVEQGVEQFF. CDR3 nucleotide sequence: TGTGCCAGCAGTGTAGAACAGGGCGTTGAGCAGTTCTTC.

This clonotype has more than one count but fewer than ten. The J gene is TRBJ1-4, the V gene TRBV4-2; no firm D call. The CDR3 is 14 amino acids. Per germline, CDR1 LGHNA and CDR2 YNFKEQ. Trimming took off 4 bases at V and 6 bases at J, with 12 bases between the two ends. The CDR3 here is CASSPSDGDEKLFF. Written as DNA, the CDR3 is TGTGCCAGCAGCCCTTCGGACGGCGATGAAAAACTGTTTTTT.

This clonotype was seen at least ten times. The genes are TRBV6-1 and TRBJ1-4; D possibly corresponds to TRBD1 (6 bases). The V gene's germline CDR1 is MNHNS and CDR2 SASEGT. CDR3 length equals 17 residues. Trimming removed 2 bases from V and 3 bases from J, with 16 bases in between. CDR3 sequence: CASSELAGVLANEKLFF. CDR3 nucleotides: TGTGCCAGCAGTGAACTGGCAGGGGTTTTAGCTAATGAAAAACTGTTTTTT.

The chain has TRBV24-1 and TRBJ1-5, with D maybe TRBD1 (5 bases). The CDR3 consists of 14 residues. V lost 4 bases, J lost 3 bases, and 9 bases lay in between. Germline CDR1 reads KGHDR; CDR2 reads SFDVKD. The CDR3 loop is CATSEEGYNQPQHF. The CDR3 coding sequence is TGTGCCACCAGTGAAGAGGGGTACAATCAGCCCCAGCATTTT.

The genes are TRBV7-9 and TRBJ1-2; unclear D gene. The CDR3 has 14 amino acids. The germline V gene encodes CDR1 SEHNR and CDR2 FQNEAQ (reference sequence). Trimming left V 4 bases short and J 4 bases short, with 13 bases between. The CDR3 reads CASSSNSSPYGYTF. Here the CDR3 DNA reads TGTGCCAGCAGCTCAAACAGTTCCCCCTATGGCTACACCTTC.

This clonotype was observed at least ten times. The genes are TRBV7-9 and TRBJ1-4, with a weak D call TRBD1 (6 bases). Trimming stripped 2 bases from V and 7 bases from J, with 14 bases between. Germline values: CDR1 SEHNR, CDR2 FQNEAQ (reference sequence). CDR3 size: 15 residues. The CDR3 spells CASSLLTGQTEKLFF. The CDR3 DNA reads as TGTGCCAGCAGCTTACTGACAGGACAAACTGAAAAACTGTTTTTT. Using reference TRBV7-9 and TRBJ1-4 for the parts outside the CDR3, the full variable domain is DTGVSQNPRHKITKRGQNVTFRCDPISEHNRLYWYRQTLGQGPEFLTYFQNEAQLEKSRLLSDRFSAERPKGSFSTLEIQRTEQGDSAMYLCASSLLTGQTEKLFFGSGTQLSVL.

In its sample, this clonotype was seen many times. The V and J genes are TRBV7-9 and TRBJ1-5; D uncertain. V lost 2 bases and J lost 9, with 14 bases in between. The CDR3 extends over 14 amino acids. The germline V gene encodes CDR1 SEHNR and CDR2 FQNEAQ (reference sequence). The CDR3 sequence is CASSLTSGGRPQHF. CDR3 nucleotides: TGTGCCAGCAGCTTAACTTCAGGAGGTCGGCCCCAGCATTTT.

The sample holds many counts of this clonotype. The CDR3 region has the DNA TGTGCCAGCAGACCTAGCACCGGGACAGGGGGCCGACAGCCCCAGCATTTT. Translating gives CASRPSTGTGGRQPQHF. The rearrangement uses TRBV6-5 and TRBJ1-5; 12 positions agree with TRBD1. Germline CDR1 MNHEY, CDR2 SVGAGI. The CDR3 spans 17 residues. V trimming: 6 bases; J trimming: 7 bases; junction bases outside the gene matches: 13.

This clonotype was picked up many times. The rearrangement joins TRBV6-5 to TRBJ2-3; D is ambiguous. V dropped 2 bases and J dropped 2 bases, with 11 bases sitting between them. Germline V gene lookup returns CDR1 MNHEY and CDR2 SVGAGI. The CDR3 sequence is 15 residues long. CDR3 DNA: TGTGCCAGCAGTTACGAACCAAGAGACACAGATACGCAGTATTTT. As protein: CASSYEPRDTDTQYF.

This clonotype was observed a handful of times. V usage is TRBV27 and J usage is TRBJ1-1; 7 nucleotides agree with TRBD1. CDR3 size: 15 residues. Germline V CDR1 and CDR2: MNHEY, SMNVEV (reference sequence). V dropped 6 bases and J dropped 4; count of bases not matched to a gene: 11. The CDR3 reads CASRISPGGFTEAFF. For the CDR3, the DNA is TGTGCCAGCAGAATTAGTCCAGGGGGATTCACTGAAGCTTTCTTT.

The chain links TRBV14 to TRBJ2-6; D gene uncertain. From germline, CDR1 is SGHDN and CDR2 FVKESK. The CDR3 covers 16 residues. Trimming stripped 4 bases from V and 4 bases from J, with 14 bases between. The CDR3 coding sequence is TGTGCCAGCAGCCCCCCAAGGGTGGGGGGGGCCAACGTCCTGACTTTC. It specifies CASSPPRVGGANVLTF.

This clonotype has only a few counts. The J gene is TRBJ1-1, the V gene TRBV14, with 7 bases that match TRBD1. Germline V gene data show CDR1 as SGHDN and CDR2 as FVKESK. The CDR3 loop spans 14 amino acids. V was clipped by 5 bases and J by 8 bases; unmatched bases: 11. The CDR3 DNA reads TGTGCCAGCAGCTGGACCCGTGGACAGGAGGAAGCTTTCTTT. This encodes CASSWTRGQEEAFF.

This clonotype was seen a handful of times. The chain uses TRBV18 and TRBJ1-2; 9 nucleotides agree with TRBD1. Germline CDR1 is KGHSH and CDR2 is LQKENI. Trimming at V came to 3 bases and at J to 8 bases, leaving 10 bases not matched to a gene. The CDR3 is 15 residues long. CDR3 sequence reads: CASSPSTGGNKGYTF. CDR3 bases: TGTGCCAGCTCACCCTCGACAGGGGGTAACAAGGGCTACACCTTC. The entire variable domain, with the rest obtained from reference TRBV18 and TRBJ1-2, is as follows: NAGVMQNPRHLVRRRGQEARLRCSPMKGHSHVYWYRQLPEEGLKFMVYLQKENIIDESGMPKERFSAEFPKEGPSILRIQQVVRGDSAAYFCASSPSTGGNKGYTFGSGTRLTVV.

The sample holds a few counts of this clonotype. The chain employs TRBV2 and TRBJ2-2, with no clear D. Trimming cost V 7 bases and J 0 bases, with 9 bases left between them. Per the germline V gene, CDR1 is SNHLY and CDR2 is FYNNEI. This CDR3 region has 14 residues. The CDR3 DNA follows: TGTGCCAGCATACGAGAGTCGAACACCGGGGAGCTGTTTTTT. Its translation: CASIRESNTGELFF.